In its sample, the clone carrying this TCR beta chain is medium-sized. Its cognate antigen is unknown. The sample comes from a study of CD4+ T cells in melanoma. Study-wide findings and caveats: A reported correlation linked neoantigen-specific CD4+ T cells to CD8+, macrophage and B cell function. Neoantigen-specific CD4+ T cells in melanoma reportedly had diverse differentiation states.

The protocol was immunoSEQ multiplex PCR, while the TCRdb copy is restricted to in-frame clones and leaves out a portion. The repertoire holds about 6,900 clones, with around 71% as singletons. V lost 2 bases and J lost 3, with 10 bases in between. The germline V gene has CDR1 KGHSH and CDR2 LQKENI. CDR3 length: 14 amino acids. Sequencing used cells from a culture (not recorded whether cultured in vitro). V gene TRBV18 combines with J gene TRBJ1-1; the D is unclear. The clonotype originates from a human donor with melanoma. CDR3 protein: CASSPSGVDTEAFF. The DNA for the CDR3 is TGTGCCAGCTCACCAAGTGGGGTTGACACTGAAGCTTTCTTT.